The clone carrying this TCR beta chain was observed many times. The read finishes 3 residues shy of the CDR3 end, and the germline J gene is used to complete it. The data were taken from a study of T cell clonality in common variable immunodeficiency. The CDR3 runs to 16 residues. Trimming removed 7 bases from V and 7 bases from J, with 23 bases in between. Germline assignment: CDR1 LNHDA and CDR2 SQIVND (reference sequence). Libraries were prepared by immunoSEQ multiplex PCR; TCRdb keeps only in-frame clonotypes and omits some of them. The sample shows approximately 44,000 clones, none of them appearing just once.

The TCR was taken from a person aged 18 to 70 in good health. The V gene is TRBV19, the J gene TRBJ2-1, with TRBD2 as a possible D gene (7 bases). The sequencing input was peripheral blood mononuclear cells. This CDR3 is CASTYRGTRGGNEQFF. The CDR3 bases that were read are TGTGCCAGTACCTATAGGGGGACCAGGGGAGGGAATGAG.